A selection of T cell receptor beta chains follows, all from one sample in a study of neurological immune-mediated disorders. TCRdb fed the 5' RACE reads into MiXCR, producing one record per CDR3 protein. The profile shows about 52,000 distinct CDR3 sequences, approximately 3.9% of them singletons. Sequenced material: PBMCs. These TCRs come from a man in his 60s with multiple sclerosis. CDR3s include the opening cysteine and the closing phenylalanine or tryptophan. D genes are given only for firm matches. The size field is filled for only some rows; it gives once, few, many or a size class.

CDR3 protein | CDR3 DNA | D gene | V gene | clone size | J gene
CASVPPTGTGDDEQFF | TGTGCCAGCGTCCCGCCAACCGGGACAGGGGACGATGAGCAGTTCTTC | TRBD1 | TRBV27 | . | TRBJ2-1
CAISEQGSGTYEQYF | TGTGCCATCAGTGAACAGGGCTCGGGTACCTACGAGCAGTACTTC | . | TRBV10-3 | many | TRBJ2-7
CAISTTIDTQYF | TGTGCCATCAGTACCACCATAGATACGCAGTATTTT | . | TRBV10-3 | many | TRBJ2-3
CASNQGRRKSYEQYF | TGTGCCAGCAACCAAGGACGGCGGAAATCCTACGAGCAGTACTTC | . | TRBV7-8 | many | TRBJ2-7
CASRGTGTSGTDTQYF | TGCGCCAGCAGAGGTACCGGGACTAGCGGCACAGATACGCAGTATTTT | TRBD2 | TRBV5-1 | many | TRBJ2-3
CSAPGGGAGSNQPQHF | TGCAGTGCCCCCGGGGGGGGCGCTGGGAGCAATCAGCCCCAGCATTTT | . | TRBV20-1 | many | TRBJ1-5
CSASHDANYGYTF | TGCAGTGCTAGCCATGATGCTAACTATGGCTACACCTTC | . | TRBV20-1 | many | TRBJ1-2
CASSLDLRAGIYEQYF | TGTGCCAGCAGCTTAGATCTGCGGGCGGGAATCTACGAGCAGTACTTC | . | TRBV11-2 | many | TRBJ2-7
CAISDSGGVEKLFF | TGTGCCATCAGTGATTCAGGGGGGGTGGAAAAACTGTTTTTT | TRBD1 | TRBV10-3 | many | TRBJ1-4
CASSRTRGGFADTQYF | TGTGCCAGCAGCCGGACCCGGGGGGGCTTTGCGGATACGCAGTATTTT | TRBD2 | TRBV12-3/TRBV12-4 | few | TRBJ2-3
CATGLSSYNSPLHF | TGTGCCACCGGACTGAGCTCCTATAATTCACCCCTCCACTTT | . | TRBV6-1 | many | TRBJ1-6
CASSFMVAASDEQFF | TGTGCCAGCAGTTTCATGGTAGCGGCCAGCGATGAGCAGTTCTTC | . | TRBV12-3/TRBV12-4 | . | TRBJ2-1
CASSVETAMNTEAFF | TGTGCCAGCAGCGTAGAAACAGCCATGAACACTGAAGCTTTCTTT | . | TRBV9 | many | TRBJ1-1
CASSLTSGGASEQFF | TGCGCCAGCAGCTTGACTTCCGGGGGGGCGAGTGAGCAGTTCTTC | TRBD2 | TRBV5-1 | many | TRBJ2-1
CSARDRDSGSSYNEQLF | TGCAGTGCTAGAGATCGGGATAGCGGGTCTTCCTACAATGAGCAGCTCTTC | TRBD2 | TRBV20-1 | . | TRBJ2-1
CRVHGGVALNEQFF | TGCAGAGTGCACGGGGGAGTTGCTCTCAATGAGCAGTTCTTC | . | TRBV20-1 | many | TRBJ2-1
CASRTGGFDTEAFF | TGTGCCAGCAGGACAGGGGGATTTGACACTGAAGCTTTCTTT | TRBD1 | TRBV27 | . | TRBJ1-1
CSARDGSAGSPLRFRELFF | TGCAGTGCTAGAGATGGGTCTGCTGGAAGCCCCCTAAGGTTCCGGGAGCTGTTTTTT | . | TRBV20-1 | few | TRBJ2-2
CAWSIRNVRQPQHF | TGTGCCTGGAGTATAAGGAACGTACGTCAGCCCCAGCATTTT | . | TRBV30 | . | TRBJ1-5
CASSKTTRRLFF | TGTGCCAGCAGCAAGACTACACGTCGGCTGTTTTTT | . | TRBV21-1 | . | TRBJ2-2
CASSILWGGNQPQHF | TGTGCCAGTAGTATACTCTGGGGCGGCAATCAGCCCCAGCATTTT | . | TRBV19 | many | TRBJ1-5
CASSDKGHDRDNGNTIYF | TGTGCCAGCAGCGACAAGGGCCACGACAGAGACAATGGAAACACCATATATTTT | . | TRBV9 | many | TRBJ1-3
CSAREVAYEQYF | TGCAGTGCTAGAGAGGTAGCCTACGAGCAGTACTTC | . | TRBV20-1 | few | TRBJ2-7
CASSDPLLPWVLTF | TGTGCCAGCAGTGATCCACTCCTGCCCTGGGTCCTGACTTTC | . | TRBV25-1 | few | TRBJ2-6
CASSLERGEWSEQYF | TGTGCCAGCAGCTTAGAGAGGGGGGAATGGTCCGAGCAGTACTTC | . | TRBV11-2 | many | TRBJ2-7
CASSSGGVSGYTF | TGTGCCAGCAGTTCGGGAGGGGTGAGTGGCTACACCTTC | . | TRBV6-5 | few | TRBJ1-2
CASSFASAVGEQYF | TGCGCCAGCAGCTTCGCGAGCGCGGTAGGGGAGCAGTACTTC | . | TRBV5-1 | many | TRBJ2-7
CASSPNSPSYGYTF | TGTGCCAGCAGTCCTAATTCCCCAAGTTATGGCTACACCTTC | . | TRBV6-1 | many | TRBJ1-2
CSATPAGTGNQPQHF | TGCAGTGCCACCCCCGCGGGGACAGGGAATCAGCCCCAGCATTTT | TRBD1 | TRBV20-1 | many | TRBJ1-5
CASSVRGQGAWNEQFF | TGTGCCAGCAGTGTTCGGGGCCAGGGGGCGTGGAATGAGCAGTTCTTC | TRBD1 | TRBV27 | . | TRBJ2-1
CASSISSGRHEQFF | TGTGCCAGTAGTATTTCTAGCGGGAGGCATGAGCAGTTCTTC | TRBD2 | TRBV19 | few | TRBJ2-1
CASSPTGQGNEQFF | TGTGCCAGCAGCCCAACAGGGCAAGGGAATGAGCAGTTCTTC | . | TRBV7-8 | . | TRBJ2-1
CASSADSNTEAFF | TGTGCCAGCAGCGCGGATTCGAACACTGAAGCTTTCTTT | . | TRBV7-6 | many | TRBJ1-1
CRVTGPDF | TGCAGAGTGACAGGTCCCGACTTC | . | TRBV20-1 | many | TRBJ2-1
CSAREAGRTGANVLTF | TGCAGTGCTAGGGAAGCGGGAAGAACTGGGGCCAACGTCCTGACTTTC | TRBD2 | TRBV20-1 | few | TRBJ2-6
CASSLQGEVTEAFF | TGTGCCAGCTCACTGCAGGGGGAAGTCACTGAAGCTTTCTTT | TRBD1 | TRBV18 | many | TRBJ1-1
CSARDQRQSNYGYTF | TGCAGTGCTAGAGACCAAAGACAGTCCAACTATGGCTACACCTTC | . | TRBV20-1 | many | TRBJ1-2
CASSPTGTGGEAFF | TGTGCCAGCAGCCCAACCGGGACGGGAGGTGAAGCTTTCTTT | . | TRBV28 | many | TRBJ1-1
CATSTGGRNEQFF | TGTGCCACCTCGACAGGGGGCCGAAATGAGCAGTTCTTC | TRBD1 | TRBV24-1 | many | TRBJ2-1
CASSYGTGDNEQFF | TGTGCCAGCAGCTACGGGACAGGGGACAATGAGCAGTTCTTC | TRBD1 | TRBV5-6 | many | TRBJ2-1
CASSFVGVGTFF | . | . | TRBV12-3/TRBV12-4 | many | TRBJ1-1
CSASTGSNQPQHF | TGCAGTGCATCGACAGGCAGCAATCAGCCCCAGCATTTT | . | TRBV20-1 | many | TRBJ1-5
CATSGKGSSTDTQYF | TGTGCCACCAGCGGAAAGGGTAGTAGCACAGATACGCAGTATTTT | . | TRBV15 | . | TRBJ2-3
CASSSTGGAHTGELFF | TGTGCCAGCAGTTCAACAGGGGGGGCGCACACCGGGGAGCTGTTTTTT | . | TRBV28 | few | TRBJ2-2
CAISVNGAPGANVLTF | TGTGCCATCAGTGTGAATGGGGCCCCTGGGGCCAACGTCCTGACTTTC | . | TRBV10-3 | few | TRBJ2-6
CASSLQGSNQPQHF | TGTGCCAGCAGCTTGCAGGGCAGCAATCAGCCCCAGCATTTT | . | TRBV5-6 | many | TRBJ1-5
CASSLGGGGTDTQYF | TGTGCCAGCAGCTTAGGTGGCGGGGGGACAGATACGCAGTATTTT | TRBD2 | TRBV7-8 | many | TRBJ2-3
CSAREAVLGAQTQYF | TGCAGTGCTCGGGAGGCTGTTCTGGGAGCCCAGACCCAGTACTTC | TRBD2 | TRBV20-1 | many | TRBJ2-5
CASSRGQPNQPQHF | TGTGCCAGCAGTCGAGGACAGCCCAATCAGCCCCAGCATTTT | . | TRBV12-3/TRBV12-4 | many | TRBJ1-5
CSARDPTSGDVITGELFF | TGCAGTGCTAGAGATCCAACTAGCGGGGACGTTATCACCGGGGAGCTGTTTTTT | TRBD2 | TRBV20-1 | many | TRBJ2-2
CAISPGLGQPQHF | TGTGCCATCAGCCCAGGTCTCGGTCAGCCCCAGCATTTT | . | TRBV10-3 | many | TRBJ1-5
CASSSGQGEETQYF | TGTGCCAGCAGCAGCGGACAGGGGGAGGAGACCCAGTACTTC | TRBD1 | TRBV7-9 | many | TRBJ2-5
CSASTGGFSGTQYF | TGCAGTGCTTCGACAGGGGGCTTCTCGGGGACCCAGTACTTC | TRBD1 | TRBV20-1 | . | TRBJ2-5
CSAPGPRAGETQYF | TGCAGTGCGCCCGGACCTCGGGCAGGGGAGACCCAGTACTTC | . | TRBV20-1 | few | TRBJ2-5
CASGSLTTGDTGELFF | TGTGCCAGCGGCTCCCTTACGACAGGGGACACCGGGGAGCTGTTTTTT | TRBD1 | TRBV5-5 | many | TRBJ2-2